This TCR beta chain was found in a study of T cells in Graves' hyperthyroidism and ophthalmopathy (dated by TCRdb to about 2019). Describing the broader study: Peripheral blood samples were taken at the time of initial diagnosis, prior to any treatment. Following sampling, methimazole starting at 30 mg daily was given to hyperthyroidism patients, and high-dose intravenous methylprednisolone was given to ophthalmopathy patients. The paper reports TCR Vbeta CDR3 sequencing of approximately 130 peripheral blood samples: 40 or so ophthalmopathy, about 75 hyperthyroidism and roughly 17 progressor patients. The 75 to 100 discovery patients were randomly split 7:3 into training and test sets. Whether ophthalmopathy could be predicted prospectively was tested in an independent validation cohort made up of about 18 hyperthyroidism patients plus 17 patients who later progressed to ophthalmopathy. In about 6 Graves' hyperthyroidism patients, the study also compared T-cell repertoires from thyroid tissue with T-cell repertoires from blood. To identify distinguishing TCR V-J signatures, a discovery cohort of some 100 patients was used, comprising some 43 with Graves' ophthalmopathy and around 57 with stable Graves' hyperthyroidism.

Amplification of TCR beta CDR3 regions was carried out from RNA transcripts. The TCR CDR3 was subjected to a first round of RT-PCR using the HTBI primer set and the Qiagen OneStep RT-PCR kit. A second multiplex PCR round built the libraries, followed by size selection and purification. Libraries were sequenced paired-end with 100 bp reads on an Illumina HiSeq2000. From the authors' description of their analysis: SOAPnuke was used to process the raw data, with reads discarded if the reads contained adapters or uncalled bases, had a mean Phred below 15, or lacked an exact constant-primer or identifier match. High-quality paired reads were merged using COPE v1.2.5, and each unique nucleotide sequence was defined as a clonotype. MiTCR v1.1 was used to align clonotypes to the IMGT TRBV, TRBD and TRBJ reference segments. Only V-J combinations with frequency above 0.0001, covering 99% to 99.2% of repertoires, were analysed. A TCS score was defined as the ratio between F50 (clonal expansion) and ExV (chaos), using BLOSUM62-based TCRdist between CDR3 peptides within each V-J. Welch's t-statistics and random forest reduced approximately 520 V-J features to fewer than 15, which were used in a naive Bayes classifier (R e1071). TCRdb itself trimmed the public reads at Q25 with fastp, ran MiXCR and retained productive beta chains. Rows matching on CDR3 protein sequence are summarized as one entry with the most common DNA and genes. These V and J calls derive from TCRdb rather than the authors' analysis. The sample profile shows about 700,000 distinct CDR3 sequences; around 15% of them were found once. The ten largest clonotypes hold approximately 10% of the sample.

Stable Graves' hyperthyroidism was defined as the absence of progression to ophthalmopathy over 18 months of follow-up. Hyperthyroidism patients were newly diagnosed, with disease duration under 2 months, and aged 18 to 65 years. Patients with uncontrolled infections, other autoimmune diseases, pregnancy or lactation were excluded. Clinical symptoms, serum thyroxine and TRAb, thyroid ultrasound, and orbital computed tomography formed the basis for the diagnoses. PBMCs were isolated from about 9.2 ml of fresh peripheral blood by Ficoll-Paque density gradient centrifugation. Total RNA was extracted using Trizol reagent, and RNA quality was assessed on an Agilent 2100 Bioanalyzer. The full study reports these points: In validation, the model predicted progression to ophthalmopathy with around 71% sensitivity and less than 75% specificity, a median of 6.5 months before onset. No statistical method was used to set the sample size in advance, and investigators knew the group allocation. Blood samples also contained most of the expanded thyroid clonotypes (frequency above 0.001), which suggests that blood repertoires may reflect thyroid immune responses. A 13 V-J signature model separated ophthalmopathy from stable hyperthyroidism, with around 90% sensitivity and around 84% specificity in cross-validation and 80%/75% in testing.

Per the germline V gene (reference sequence), MNHEY is the CDR1 and SMNVEV is the CDR2. V drops 7 bases and J drops 1 base, leaving 16 bases in between. The CDR3 sequence holds 15 residues, the cysteine and phenylalanine included. Only CDR3 DNA is held: 45 bases, read in frame from base 1. Worth noting for this clonotype: Its antigen has not been determined. No base quality information exists; no much larger clone differs at one position.

This clonotype was obtained from a woman aged 18 to 35 with Graves' hyperthyroidism. This chain is built from TRBV27 and TRBJ1-1; tentative D gene TRBD1, with 6 bases matching. The sequencing input was blood. The DNA sequence is as follows: TGTGCCAGCACCCGTAGGGGGGATGGGAACACTGAAGCTTTCTTT. This gives the protein CASTRRGDGNTEAFF.